The text below deals with one T cell receptor beta chain. Its antigen is not identified. This specimen comes from a study of Graves' ophthalmopathy and Graves' hyperthyroidism. Study-level information: Cases classed as stable hyperthyroidism had no ophthalmopathy within 18 months of follow-up. Overall study findings and caveats: The blood repertoire also included most expanded thyroid clonotypes above 0.001 frequency.

TCR beta CDR3 amplification used RNA transcripts. An opening RT-PCR round employed HTBI primers and preceded a second-round multiplex PCR. TCRdb reprocessed the multiplex PCR reads with MiXCR, giving one entry per CDR3 protein. The repertoire holds over a million distinct CDR3 sequences, about two fifths seen once, with around 10% in the top ten. The CDR3 extends over 14 amino acids. Trimming removed 5 bases at V and 5 bases at J, with 17 bases between. CDR1 is SQVTM and CDR2 is ANQGSEA in the germline V gene. J is TRBJ2-3 and V is TRBV29-1; possibly TRBD2 for D (6 bases). Sample: peripheral blood or thyroid tissue (not recorded which). This TCR was sampled from an adult man with Graves' hyperthyroidism. DNA of the CDR3: TGCAGCGTTTGGTGGACTTCGCGGGGAGATACGCAGTATTTT. Amino acids: CSVWWTSRGDTQYF.